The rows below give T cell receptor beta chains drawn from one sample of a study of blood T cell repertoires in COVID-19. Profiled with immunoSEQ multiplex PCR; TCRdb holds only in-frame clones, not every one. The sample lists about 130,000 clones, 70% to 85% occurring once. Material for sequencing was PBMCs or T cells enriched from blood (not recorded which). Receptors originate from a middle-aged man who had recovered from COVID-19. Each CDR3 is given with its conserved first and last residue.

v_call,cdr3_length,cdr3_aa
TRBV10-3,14,CASREPENTDTQYF
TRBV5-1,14,CASSAAMSTDTQYF
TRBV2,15,CASSELGTGNQPQHF
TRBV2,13,CASSEMTAYGYTF
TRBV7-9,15,CASSTSKTTHTEAFF
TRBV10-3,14,CAISRDRGAEKLFF
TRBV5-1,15,CASSLDSRTFGGYTF
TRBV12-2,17,CASRLTTQRTNTGELFF
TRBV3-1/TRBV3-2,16,CASSPPGLATGNEQYF
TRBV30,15,CAWSPTGGGFNEQFF
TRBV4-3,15,CASSQDGSAYNEQFF
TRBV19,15,CASKNDRVANQPQHF
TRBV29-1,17,CSVEVRGLLSSTDTQYF
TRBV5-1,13,CASSLSSNQPQHF
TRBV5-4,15,CASSMYGTGIYEQYF
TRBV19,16,CASSSLAGGSPGELFF
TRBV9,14,CASSVGTAQGTQYF
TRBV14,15,CASSLGLAGGGEQFF
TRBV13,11,CASSLTGELFF
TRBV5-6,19,CASSLGAGRSGGREYEQYF
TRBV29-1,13,CSVGQGIRETQYF
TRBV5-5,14,CASSLEEITDTQYF
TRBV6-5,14,CASRPSSSYNEQFF
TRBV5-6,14,CASSFQGASETQYF
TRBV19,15,CASRAGQGYTGELFF
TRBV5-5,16,CASSPGLADSTDTQYF
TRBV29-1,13,CSVTSGGAGEQFF
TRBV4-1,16,CASSQVSARDNEKLFF
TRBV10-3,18,CAISGSEGQGAESYGYTF
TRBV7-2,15,CASSSQAIRGHEQFF
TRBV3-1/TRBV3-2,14,CASSQVDSSSEAFF
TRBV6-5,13,CATWRTGAWEQYF
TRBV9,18,CASSAPIRDRGGTDTQYF
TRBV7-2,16,CASSPILQGYGNTIYF
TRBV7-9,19,CASSPLIGQKAYSNQPQHF
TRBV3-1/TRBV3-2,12,CASSQRAGELFF
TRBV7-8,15,CASSLERVISDGYTF
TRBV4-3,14,CASSQTGQGRGYTF
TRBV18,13,CASSPGQGTEQYF
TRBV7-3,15,CASSLTGQGMGGYTF
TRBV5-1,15,CASSPGTGFEKTQYF
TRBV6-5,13,CASSYGATGELFF
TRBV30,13,CASRDSANYGYTF